This T cell receptor beta chain is drawn from a study of blood T cell repertoires in COVID-19. In the authors' methods: The assay estimated nucleated cells by amplifying reference gene primers. Sequencing was performed with immunoSEQ multiplex PCR; in TCRdb, only in-frame clones are kept and a portion is missing. V and J calls and clone size are as listed in that table; D and trimming were resolved from the DNA. The sample lists about 130,000 clones, approximately 85% occurring once. Seattle's cohort entered during active infection and was followed longitudinally. Trimming removed 0 bases at V and 0 bases at J, with 18 bases between. The CDR3 contains 19 residues. From germline, CDR1 is SGHTA and CDR2 FQGNSA.

This clonotype was sampled from a woman of 80 years or more with COVID-19, enrolled during active disease. The sample taken for sequencing was peripheral blood. The chain couples TRBV7-2 to TRBJ2-1; possibly TRBD2 for D (6 bases). The DNA of the CDR3 is TGTGCCAGCAGCTTAGCGGGGGGTCTTGGCGCTAGCTCCTACAATGAGCAGTTCTTC. This translates into CASSLAGGLGASSYNEQFF.